This TCR beta chain was recorded in a study of shared clonotypes between healthy human individuals. Broader study findings: Depth of sequencing was expected to influence donor clonotype sharing. Naive CD4 clonotype sharing across four donors was approximately 5%.

CD4+ cell separation produced CD45RA+ naive and CD45RA-negative memory subsets. Of note for this clone: Its antigen remains unidentified.

TCRdb's copy holds only in-frame clones and misses some; the assay was immunoSEQ multiplex PCR. The sample lists around 720,000 clones, 60% to 75% occurring once. The sample comprised memory CD4+ T cells sorted from blood. Described subset: CD45RA-negative fraction. This receptor was identified in a woman aged 25 to 45 in good health.

The CDR3 loop reads CAISGTAREQYF. In nucleotides, the CDR3 is TGTGCCATCAGCGGGACAGCCCGCGAGCAGTACTTC. The chain couples TRBV10-3 to TRBJ2-7; 7 bases match TRBD1. Germline CDR1 is ENHRY and CDR2 is SYGVKD. The CDR3 spans 12 residues. J was trimmed by 6 bases and V by 6 bases; bases with no gene match: 5.